A single sample gave rise to the 14 T cell receptor beta chains below, sequenced in a study of T-cell memory formation after mild COVID-19. MiXCR was run by TCRdb on the 5' RACE reads, yielding one entry per CDR3 protein. In the table there are 300,000 to 350,000 distinct CDR3 sequences, roughly 13% of which are singletons. Sequencing was carried out using PBMCs or a T cell subset sorted from them (not recorded which). Receptors were obtained from a man aged 18 to 30 who had mild COVID-19 (a few samples of this study predate the infection). Cell type and time point are not known.

This clonotype occurred many times. J is TRBJ2-7 and V is TRBV20-1; D is possibly TRBD2 (6 bases). The CDR3 runs to 12 residues. The V end was cut by 1 base, the J end by 6 bases, with 10 bases between. Germline V lookup: CDR1 DFQATT, CDR2 SNEGSKA (reference sequence). CDR3 amino acids: CSARGAGIEQYF. For the CDR3, the DNA is TGCAGTGCTAGAGGGGCGGGGATCGAGCAGTACTTC.

This clonotype has more than one count but fewer than ten. The V gene is TRBV7-8, the J gene TRBJ2-3; 8 positions match TRBD1. This CDR3 is 16 amino acids long. CDR1 is SGHVS, CDR2 FQNEAQ, per germline. Trimming at V came to 1 base and at J to 4 bases, leaving 7 bases not matched to a gene. The CDR3 region is CASSLVYSGGPDTQYF. DNA for the CDR3: TGTGCCAGCAGCTTAGTCTATTCAGGGGGCCCAGATACGCAGTATTTT.

The rearrangement uses TRBV28 and TRBJ1-2; possibly TRBD1 for D (5 bases). CDR3 length equals 12 residues. Per germline, CDR1 MDHEN and CDR2 SYDVKM. Trimming took 8 bases from V and 4 from J, leaving 11 bases between them. CDR3 DNA: TGTGCCAGCCAAAACGGGGGCTATGGCTACACCTTC. It encodes CASQNGGYGYTF.

About this clonotype: Sequence at one end of the junction differs from germline and may be a read error. The V gene is TRBV6-6, the J gene TRBJ2-4, with 10 bases lining up with TRBD1. This CDR3 is 11 amino acids long. Germline assignment: CDR1 MNHNY and CDR2 SVGAGI (reference sequence). The CDR3 loop is CARGQGNRMDF. CDR3 bases: TGTGCCAGGGGACAGGGGAACCGAATGGACTTC.

The chain carries TRBV7-9 and TRBJ2-2, with 8 bases matching TRBD1. Germline CDR1 reads SEHNR; CDR2 reads FQNEAQ (reference sequence). The CDR3 consists of 16 residues. The ends lost 0 bases at V and 4 bases at J; junction bases unmatched: 4. The CDR3 DNA sequence: TGTGCCAGCAGCTTAGCAAACAGGGGGATCACCGGGGAGCTGTTTTTT. It specifies CASSLANRGITGELFF. Variable domain in full (rest from reference TRBV7-9 and TRBJ2-2): DTGVSQNPRHKITKRGQNVTFRCDPISEHNRLYWYRQTLGQGPEFLTYFQNEAQLEKSRLLSDRFSAERPKGSFSTLEIQRTEQGDSAMYLCASSLANRGITGELFFGEGSRLTVL.

This clonotype was seen a handful of times. This chain links TRBV11-1 with TRBJ1-4; no clear D. The germline V gene has CDR1 SGHAT and CDR2 FQDESV (reference sequence). Trimming cost V 4 bases and J 4 bases, with 10 bases left between them. CDR3 length: 14 residues. The CDR3 nucleotides are TGTGCCAGCAGCTACGGACGGGTTAATGAAAAACTGTTTTTT. This sequence encodes CASSYGRVNEKLFF.

This clonotype was observed a handful of times. This chain links TRBV5-6 with TRBJ2-7; 9 nucleotides line up with TRBD1. The CDR3 runs to 13 residues. The germline CDR1 and CDR2 sequences are SGHDT and YYEEEE. V lost 4 bases and J lost 7; bases outside the gene matches: 6. The CDR3 loop is CASSPGQGWEQYF. The CDR3 DNA follows: TGTGCCAGCAGCCCGGGACAGGGCTGGGAGCAGTACTTC.

The chain carries TRBV7-9 and TRBJ2-6; D is uncertain. Germline V gene sequence: CDR1 SEHNR, CDR2 FQNEAQ (reference sequence). The CDR3 consists of 18 residues. Trimming removed 3 bases at V and 2 bases at J, with 17 bases between. CDR3 sequence reads: CASSFQSAGGTGANVLTF. The CDR3 DNA is TGTGCCAGCAGCTTCCAGTCGGCAGGCGGTACTGGGGCCAACGTCCTGACTTTC.

The chain joins TRBV4-3 to TRBJ2-1; 9 bases map to TRBD1. Per the germline V gene, CDR1 is LGHNA and CDR2 is YSLEER. V lost 4 bases, J lost 7 bases, and 11 bases stayed unmatched. The CDR3 consists of 16 residues. The CDR3 is CASSPGFWTGVNEQFF. The CDR3 coding sequence is TGCGCCAGCAGCCCAGGATTTTGGACAGGGGTGAATGAGCAGTTCTTC.

The chain is built from TRBV10-3 and TRBJ2-7; unclear D gene. CDR3 length: 18 amino acids. The germline CDR1 and CDR2 sequences are ENHRY and SYGVKD. V lost 4 bases to trimming and J lost 3 bases, with 25 bases between them. The CDR3 bases are TGTGCCATCAGTGTGTTTCCAGTTACCGTAGGTCCGATCTACGAGCAGTACGTC. It translates to CAISVFPVTVGPIYEQYV.

This clonotype has a handful of counts. CDR3 bases: TGTGCCAGCAGTCAGTCCGTAGGCGGGTATGGCTACACCTTC. This encodes CASSQSVGGYGYTF. This chain uses TRBV12-3 or TRBV12-4 with TRBJ1-2; D remains ambiguous. This CDR3 has 14 amino acids. V dropped 5 bases and J dropped 5 bases, with 15 bases sitting between them.

This clonotype was seen a handful of times. This chain links TRBV27 with TRBJ1-5; TRBD1 matches at 10 bases. Germline CDR1 is MNHEY and CDR2 is SMNVEV (reference sequence). V gave up 3 bases and J gave up 4 bases; unmatched junction bases: 9. The CDR3 loop spans 17 amino acids. The CDR3 loop is CASSFLTGQGINQPQHF. CDR3 sequence (DNA): TGTGCCAGCAGTTTCTTGACGGGACAGGGGATTAATCAGCCCCAGCATTTT.

The table lists this clonotype with many counts. V is TRBV7-2 and J is TRBJ2-2; possibly TRBD2 for D (5 bases). The V and J ends lost 7 bases and 6 bases respectively, with 15 bases between them. This CDR3 region has 14 residues. The germline V gene encodes CDR1 SGHTA and CDR2 FQGNSA. DNA for the CDR3: TGTGCCAGCACCTACGATTCAGCGGCCGGGGAGCTGTTTTTT. Protein sequence: CASTYDSAAGELFF.

This clonotype was seen repeatedly, ten times or more. The chain uses TRBV5-1 and TRBJ2-5; the match to TRBD2 covers 9 bases. CDR3 length: 17 amino acids. The trim removed 0 bases at V and 5 bases at J, leaving 11 bases unmatched. CDR1 SGHRS and CDR2 YFSETQ come from the germline V gene. The CDR3 loop reads CASSLDLRGGSWETQYF. In DNA, the CDR3 is TGCGCCAGCAGCTTGGATCTGCGGGGGGGCTCGTGGGAGACCCAGTACTTC.